The 31 T cell receptor beta chains in this list originate from one sample, sequenced in a study of control samples from healthy donors and cancer patients. Here immunoSEQ multiplex PCR was the method, and the copy in TCRdb shows in-frame clones only, minus some. This table has approximately 160,000 clones, around 93% appearing once. Material for sequencing was blood. Receptors were obtained from a woman aged 55-75 years in good health.

The chain combines TRBV7-9 with TRBJ1-4, with D unclear. The CDR3 spans 11 residues. The germline V and J ends were trimmed by 7 bases and 7 bases, with 7 bases remaining between them. From germline, CDR1 is SEHNR and CDR2 FQNEAQ (reference sequence). The CDR3 DNA is TGTGCCAGCACCCCGGGTGAAAAACTGTTTTTT. It codes for CASTPGEKLFF.

The chain recombines TRBV5-4 with TRBJ2-3, with D perhaps matching TRBD2 (5 bases). The V end lost 0 bases, the J end lost 4 bases, and 12 bases lay between the germline ends. There are 15 residues in the CDR3. Germline V gene lookup returns CDR1 SGHNT and CDR2 YYREEE (reference sequence). The CDR3 DNA reads as TGTGCCAGCAGCTTGGTCCGGGGAGATGCAGATACGCAGTATTTT. Translating it yields CASSLVRGDADTQYF.

The genes are TRBV6-5 and TRBJ2-7; 11 nucleotides agree with TRBD1. CDR1 is MNHEY and CDR2 is SVGAGI in the germline V gene. There are 15 residues in the CDR3. V gave up 4 bases and J gave up 3 bases; unmatched junction bases: 5. Here the CDR3 DNA reads TGTGCCAGCAGTTCCCGGGACAGGGGGTTCTACGAGCAGTACTTC. Its protein is CASSSRDRGFYEQYF.

This clone was detected only a few times. This chain links TRBV11-2 with TRBJ2-7, with D tentatively TRBD1 (7 bases). The CDR3 covers 16 residues. Trimming took off 6 bases at V and 0 bases at J, with 18 bases between the two ends. CDR1 and CDR2 from the germline V gene are SGHAT and FQNNGV. CDR3 in amino acids: CASRRHWGDSSYEQYF. CDR3 bases: TGTGCCAGCAGGAGACATTGGGGGGACAGCTCCTACGAGCAGTACTTC.

V is TRBV7-2 and J is TRBJ2-3; 9 nucleotides align to TRBD2. The CDR3 loop spans 15 amino acids. After removal of 6 bases from V and 0 bases from J, the junction contained 4 bases not matched to a gene. The germline V gene encodes CDR1 SGHTA and CDR2 FQGNSA. The CDR3 protein is CASSSSGASTDTQYF. DNA for the CDR3: TGTGCCAGCAGTTCTAGCGGGGCTAGCACAGATACGCAGTATTTT.

Here the CDR3 DNA reads TGCGCCAGCAGCTCCGCCGGAAACACCATATATTTT. This gives the protein CASSSAGNTIYF. This chain joins TRBV5-1 and TRBJ1-3; D gene unclear. The germline V gene encodes CDR1 SGHRS and CDR2 YFSETQ. V lost 3 bases and J lost 4, with 5 bases in between. CDR3 length equals 12 residues.

The V gene is TRBV2, the J gene TRBJ2-5; a weak D match, TRBD1 (5 bases). CDR3 length: 15 residues. With 0 bases removed from V and 2 bases from J, the gap between germline ends came to 10 bases. The V gene's germline CDR1 is SNHLY and CDR2 FYNNEI. The CDR3 region is CASSEAWQGQETQYF. Here the CDR3 DNA reads TGTGCCAGCAGTGAAGCGTGGCAGGGACAAGAGACCCAGTACTTC.

This chain joins TRBV5-6 and TRBJ1-2; 9 bases line up with TRBD1. The CDR3 loop spans 13 amino acids. Germline V gene lookup returns CDR1 SGHDT and CDR2 YYEEEE. J lost 3 bases, V lost 3 bases, and 0 bases had no gene match. Here the CDR3 reads CASSWDRDYGYTF. The CDR3 DNA reads TGTGCCAGCAGCTGGGACAGGGACTATGGCTACACCTTC.

This clone was counted a single time. V usage is TRBV4-2 and J usage is TRBJ1-4, with TRBD1 identical over 7 bases. The CDR3 is made up of 16 amino acids. Trimming removed 1 base from V and 4 bases from J; junction bases left unmatched: 6. The germline V gene encodes CDR1 LGHNA and CDR2 YNFKEQ. CDR3 bases: TGTGCCAGCAGCCAAGGGGAGGGGGCGAATAATGAAAAACTGTTTTTT. Protein sequence: CASSQGEGANNEKLFF.

The chain is built from TRBV7-6 and TRBJ2-5; D uncertain. Germline V CDR1 and CDR2: SGHVS, FNYEAQ. The CDR3 totals 15 residues. Trimming took off 1 base at V and 2 bases at J, with 11 bases between the two ends. CDR3 nucleotide sequence: TGTGCCAGCAGCTTAGGTGACGGGCCACAAGAGACCCAGTACTTC. The encoded protein is CASSLGDGPQETQYF.

This clone was seen once. The chain uses TRBV6-4 and TRBJ1-5, with no clear D. Trimming stripped 4 bases from V and 7 bases from J, with 11 bases between. CDR1 MRHNA and CDR2 SNTAGT come from the germline V gene. This CDR3 is 13 amino acids long. The CDR3 sequence is CASSAQHGQPQHF. DNA of the CDR3: TGTGCCAGCAGTGCTCAACATGGGCAGCCCCAGCATTTT.

This chain uses TRBV5-1 with TRBJ1-3; 9 bases fit TRBD1. The CDR3 totals 16 residues. Germline CDR1 is SGHRS and CDR2 is YFSETQ. The trim removed 4 bases at V and 2 bases at J, leaving 7 bases unmatched. The CDR3, as DNA: TGCGCCAGCAGCGGCAATACAGGGGGCACTGGAAACACCATATATTTT. It codes for CASSGNTGGTGNTIYF.

J is TRBJ2-7 and V is TRBV6-5; D tentatively fits TRBD1 or TRBD2 (5 bases each). CDR1 MNHEY and CDR2 SVGAGI come from the germline V gene. The CDR3 consists of 15 residues. The V end was cut by 0 bases, the J end by 4 bases, with 13 bases between. CDR3 amino acids: CASSYSGDGPYEQYF. The CDR3 nucleotides read TGTGCCAGCAGTTACTCTGGGGACGGGCCTTACGAGCAGTACTTC.

Only one count was recorded for this clone. The chain couples TRBV5-1 to TRBJ1-1; 7 bases are a match to TRBD1. The CDR3 runs to 15 residues. Germline CDR1 is SGHRS and CDR2 is YFSETQ. The V and J ends lost 4 bases and 3 bases, in that order; junction bases with no gene match: 9. CDR3 bases: TGCGCCAGCAGCAGATCAGGGGGAGGAGACACTGAAGCTTTCTTT. Its protein product is CASSRSGGGDTEAFF.

The J gene is TRBJ1-1, the V gene TRBV6-1; TRBD1 matches 8 bases. V lost 6 bases, J lost 2 bases, and 8 bases stayed unmatched. The CDR3 length is 15 residues. The germline gives CDR1 MNHNS, CDR2 SASEGT. The CDR3 coding sequence is TGTGCCAGCAGAACAACGACAGGGGCAAACACTGAAGCTTTCTTT. Protein sequence: CASRTTTGANTEAFF.

This sequence joins TRBV3-1 (or the pseudogene TRBV3-2) and TRBJ1-4; D is unresolved. CDR1 and CDR2 from the germline V gene are LGHDT and YNNKEL (reference sequence). CDR3 size: 16 residues. With 0 bases removed from V and 0 bases from J, the gap between germline ends came to 8 bases. The CDR3 loop reads CASSQESLTTNEKLFF. The CDR3 DNA sequence: TGTGCCAGCAGCCAAGAAAGTCTCACAACTAATGAAAAACTGTTTTTT.

The chain couples TRBV12-3 or TRBV12-4 to TRBJ1-6; no firm D call. The CDR3 spans 12 residues. Between the trimmed V and J ends, which lost 3 bases and 9 bases, there was a span of 6 bases. The CDR3 bases are TGTGCCAGCAGTTTGAGTGGTTCACCCCTCCACTTT. Translating it yields CASSLSGSPLHF.

V usage is TRBV19 and J usage is TRBJ1-3; the D gene is possibly TRBD1 (5 bases). CDR3 length: 14 amino acids. Germline V lookup: CDR1 LNHDA, CDR2 SQIVND (reference sequence). V lost 5 bases to trimming and J lost 1 base, with 9 bases between them. The CDR3 loop reads CASSPGHSGNTIYF. The DNA of the CDR3 is TGTGCCAGTAGTCCCGGACATTCTGGAAACACCATATATTTT.

V and J are TRBV4-1 and TRBJ1-1; 7 bases fit TRBD1. The V gene's germline CDR1 is MGHRA and CDR2 YSYEKL. V shed 1 base, J shed 1 base, and the junction held 6 bases outside the gene matches. The CDR3 runs 16 residues. The CDR3 loop is CASSQVGTGENTEAFF. CDR3 sequence (DNA): TGCGCCAGCAGCCAAGTGGGAACAGGGGAGAACACTGAAGCTTTCTTT.

This clone has only a few counts. This chain uses TRBV10-1 with TRBJ1-5, with 7 bases identical to TRBD1. The germline V gene has CDR1 WNHNN and CDR2 SYGVQD (reference sequence). V shed 6 bases and J 6 bases; nucleotides not matched to a gene: 8. The CDR3 is 14 residues long. The CDR3 DNA follows: TGCGCCAGCAGCATCGACAGGGAGGTTCAGCCCCAGCATTTT. This sequence encodes CASSIDREVQPQHF.

A remark on this clone: The CDR3 carries no conserved terminal phenylalanine or tryptophan, so it likely arises from a read error. No DNA is shown, since the ends of the CDR3 on it are uncertain; the CDR3 is the one TCRdb lists. The chain's CDR3 is CASSPRPGSVV. The rearrangement uses TRBV5-1 and TRBJ2-4; the D segment call TRBD2 is taken from the table without a DNA check. The CDR3 is made up of 11 amino acids, end residues included. Per the germline V gene, CDR1 is SGHRS and CDR2 is YFSETQ.

The rearrangement uses TRBV5-8 and TRBJ2-5; D is possibly TRBD2 (5 bases). This CDR3 has 13 residues. CDR1 and CDR2 from the germline V gene are SGHTS and YDEGEE. Trimming removed 0 bases from V and 5 bases from J, with 8 bases in between. The CDR3 DNA is TGTGCCAGCAGCTTGGCGGGCGGGGAGACCCAGTACTTC. Amino acids: CASSLAGGETQYF.

CDR3 protein: CASSGVGGSLTDTQYF. The CDR3, as DNA: TGTGCCAGCAGTGGGGTCGGCGGGTCCCTCACAGATACGCAGTATTTT. The rearrangement joins TRBV6-1 to TRBJ2-3, with D perhaps TRBD2 (5 bases). This CDR3 spans 16 amino acids. The germline CDR1 and CDR2 sequences are MNHNS and SASEGT. Trimming took off 4 bases at V and 2 bases at J, with 16 bases between the two ends.

The sample holds one count of this clone. The chain recombines TRBV10-3 with TRBJ1-3; D not resolved. The CDR3 is 12 residues long. Deletions cut 6 bases from V and 0 bases from J, with 3 bases between. Germline V CDR1 and CDR2: ENHRY, SYGVKD. In DNA, the CDR3 is TGTGCCATCAGCCTCTCTGGAAACACCATATATTTT. Amino acids: CAISLSGNTIYF.

The chain carries TRBV27 and TRBJ1-2; D call uncertain. Germline CDR1 and CDR2: MNHEY and SMNVEV (reference sequence). The CDR3 contains 15 residues. V lost 3 bases, J lost 0 bases, and 11 bases lay in between. CDR3 sequence: CASSFWARANYGYTF. The DNA for the CDR3 is TGTGCCAGCAGTTTTTGGGCCCGGGCTAACTATGGCTACACCTTC.

Only one count was recorded for this clone. The chain is built from TRBV3-1 (or the pseudogene TRBV3-2) and TRBJ2-1; TRBD1 might be the D (7 bases). V lost 4 bases and J lost 5, with 18 bases in between. CDR1 and CDR2 (germline): LGHDT, YNNKEL (reference sequence). The CDR3 extends over 16 amino acids. The CDR3 bases are TGTGCCAGCAGCCGAGCGTGCGGGACAGTCGACAATGAGCAGTTCTTC. Translation gives CASSRACGTVDNEQFF.

This clone has just one count. The chain employs TRBV7-8 and TRBJ1-6; a possible D gene is TRBD1 (6 bases). The ends were cut back, 5 bases at V and 7 bases at J, with 15 bases in the middle. The germline CDR1 and CDR2 sequences are SGHVS and FQNEAQ. The CDR3 totals 15 residues. This chain's CDR3 is CASSVQGYTNSPLHF. In DNA, the CDR3 is TGTGCCAGCAGCGTCCAGGGGTATACGAATTCACCCCTCCACTTT.

This clone was detected only once. The J gene is TRBJ2-5, the V gene TRBV5-4, with 8 bases identical to TRBD1. The CDR3 runs to 16 residues. Germline CDR1 and CDR2: SGHNT and YYREEE (reference sequence). Trimming removed 0 bases from V and 2 bases from J; junction bases left unmatched: 6. The CDR3 DNA sequence: TGTGCCAGCAGCTTGGGGACAGGGTATGGACAAGAGACCCAGTACTTC. It specifies CASSLGTGYGQETQYF.

This rearrangement joins TRBV19 to TRBJ1-3; D gene unclear. Trimming cost V 7 bases and J 0 bases, with 4 bases left between them. The CDR3 loop spans 12 amino acids. Germline V CDR1 and CDR2: LNHDA, SQIVND (reference sequence). CDR3: CASTFSGNTIYF. The CDR3 coding sequence is TGTGCCAGTACCTTCTCTGGAAACACCATATATTTT.

This clone is a singleton in its sample. The rearrangement links TRBV6-5 to TRBJ1-2; no clear D gene. Trimming shortened V by 10 bases and J by 7 bases, and 16 bases separated the two germline ends. The germline V gene encodes CDR1 MNHEY and CDR2 SVGAGI. The CDR3 has 12 amino acids. The CDR3 is CATNSGLSGYTF. CDR3 nucleotides: TGTGCCACAAACTCCGGATTGAGTGGCTACACCTTC.

This chain links TRBV7-2 with TRBJ2-7; 8 bases are a match to TRBD2. Per germline, CDR1 SGHTA and CDR2 FQGNSA. Losses at the gene ends were 3 bases for V and 4 bases for J; bases not matched to a gene: 8. CDR3 size: 15 residues. CDR3 bases: TGTGCCAGCAGCTTTCTCCTAGCGGGTGGTTACGAGCAGTACTTC. Its protein product is CASSFLLAGGYEQYF.